The 19 T cell receptor beta chains below all came from one sample that was sequenced in a study of blood T cell repertoires in COVID-19. Profiled with immunoSEQ multiplex PCR; TCRdb holds only in-frame clones, not every one. This table has under 300,000 clones, approximately 91% appearing once. Specimen: PBMCs or T cells enriched from blood (not recorded which). The source of these receptors is a woman aged 40 to 49 with acute COVID-19.

This clone was counted between two and nine times. The genes are TRBV7-9 and TRBJ2-2; the D is unclear. Germline V gives CDR1 SEHNR, CDR2 FQNEAQ (reference sequence). V gave up 0 bases and J gave up 2 bases, with 7 bases separating them. This CDR3 is 15 amino acids long. The CDR3 is CASSLALPNTGELFF. The CDR3 DNA sequence: TGTGCCAGCAGCTTAGCACTTCCTAACACCGGGGAGCTGTTTTTT.

The gene calls are TRBV7-9 and TRBJ2-1, with 9 bases that match TRBD2. Germline V gives CDR1 SEHNR, CDR2 FQNEAQ (reference sequence). Trimming cost V 1 base and J 2 bases; bases outside gene matches: 3. The CDR3 length is 16 residues. CDR3 in DNA: TGTGCCAGCAGCTTAGTTGCGGGAGGGCCCTACAATGAGCAGTTCTTC. Translation: CASSLVAGGPYNEQFF. The variable domain in full, with the rest retrieved from reference TRBV7-9 and TRBJ2-1, is DTGVSQNPRHKITKRGQNVTFRCDPISEHNRLYWYRQTLGQGPEFLTYFQNEAQLEKSRLLSDRFSAERPKGSFSTLEIQRTEQGDSAMYLCASSLVAGGPYNEQFFGPGTRLTVL.

This rearrangement joins TRBV5-4 to TRBJ2-7, with D perhaps matching TRBD1 (6 bases). Per germline, CDR1 SGHNT and CDR2 YYREEE (reference sequence). V was clipped by 5 bases and J by 5 bases, with 17 bases between them. The CDR3 has 14 residues. The CDR3 bases are TGTGCCAGCAGTGCCGGACAGATTCAGAACGAGCAGTACTTC. This codes for CASSAGQIQNEQYF.

The chain carries TRBV7-9 and TRBJ2-2; D is possibly TRBD1 (6 bases). V dropped 2 bases and J dropped 6 bases, with 13 bases sitting between them. Germline V CDR1 and CDR2: SEHNR, FQNEAQ (reference sequence). This CDR3 spans 15 amino acids. CDR3 loop: CASSLNREGAGELFF. The CDR3 DNA reads TGTGCCAGCAGCTTAAACAGGGAAGGGGCCGGGGAGCTGTTTTTT.

This rearrangement joins TRBV24-1 to TRBJ2-6; 7 positions match TRBD2. This CDR3 has 14 amino acids. Germline CDR1 reads KGHDR; CDR2 reads SFDVKD. J gave up 1 base and V 9 bases, and 2 bases lay outside the gene matches. The CDR3 nucleotides read TGTGCCACCGAGGGAGGGTCTGGGGCCAACGTCCTGACTTTC. It specifies CATEGGSGANVLTF.

The CDR3 sequence is CASSQVAREVPDTQYF. The CDR3 region has the DNA TGCGCCAGCAGCCAAGTGGCCCGGGAGGTGCCAGATACGCAGTATTTT. This rearrangement joins TRBV4-3 to TRBJ2-3, with 7 bases aligning to TRBD2. There are 16 residues in the CDR3. V was clipped by 1 base and J by 4 bases; unmatched bases: 8. Germline values: CDR1 LGHNA, CDR2 YSLEER.

The J gene is TRBJ1-1, the V gene TRBV7-8; 9 bases agree with TRBD1. V shed 4 bases, J shed 2 bases, and the junction held 11 bases outside the gene matches. CDR3 length: 17 residues. Per the germline V gene, CDR1 is SGHVS and CDR2 is FQNEAQ. The CDR3 bases are TGTGCCAGCAGCTATCGCTTACCGGGACAGGGAAACACTGAAGCTTTCTTT. Its protein is CASSYRLPGQGNTEAFF.

The rearrangement links TRBV29-1 to TRBJ1-6; tentative D call: TRBD1 (6 bases). The germline V gene encodes CDR1 SQVTM and CDR2 ANQGSEA. This CDR3 is 13 amino acids long. Trimming left V 5 bases short and J 8 bases short, with 13 bases between. In DNA form, the CDR3 reads TGCAGCGTTTCGACAGGTTCAGATTCACCCCTCCACTTT. It is translated as CSVSTGSDSPLHF. Full variable domain (missing parts from reference TRBV29-1 and TRBJ1-6): SAVISQKPSRDICQRGTSLTIQCQVDSQVTMMFWYRQQPGQSLTLIATANQGSEATYESGFVIDKFPISRPNLTFSTLTVSNMSPEDSSIYLCSVSTGSDSPLHFGNGTRLTVT.

The rearrangement uses TRBV4-3 and TRBJ1-2; 10 bases line up with TRBD1. Germline CDR1 is LGHNA and CDR2 is YSLEER. The CDR3 is 14 amino acids. V shed 4 bases and J 9 bases; nucleotides not matched to a gene: 8. The CDR3, as DNA: TGCGCCAGCAGCCCTAAACCGGGACAGGGGCGCTACACCTTC. This sequence encodes CASSPKPGQGRYTF.

This chain connects TRBV5-6 to TRBJ1-3; D not certain. Germline assignment: CDR1 SGHDT and CDR2 YYEEEE. The CDR3 length is 14 residues. With 2 bases removed from V and 0 bases from J, the gap between germline ends came to 6 bases. The CDR3, as DNA: TGTGCCAGCAGCTTCAGAAACTCTGGAAACACCATATATTTT. The encoded protein is CASSFRNSGNTIYF.

The CDR3: CASSVGDVNEKLFF. CDR3 coding DNA: TGTGCCAGCAGTGTAGGAGACGTAAATGAAAAACTGTTTTTT. The genes are TRBV2 and TRBJ1-4, with no clear D. V was clipped by 4 bases and J by 5 bases, with 11 bases between them. Germline CDR1 and CDR2: SNHLY and FYNNEI. The CDR3 covers 14 residues.

The chain couples TRBV2 to TRBJ1-6; 9 nucleotides line up with TRBD1. Germline CDR1 and CDR2: SNHLY and FYNNEI. V lost 5 bases, J lost 9 bases, and 5 bases stayed unmatched. CDR3 length: 14 residues. The CDR3: CASSRDRDRSPLHF. The CDR3 bases are TGTGCCAGCAGTCGGGACAGGGACCGTTCACCCCTCCACTTT.

The rearrangement joins TRBV25-1 to TRBJ2-7; no clear D. Trimming shortened V by 8 bases and J by 4 bases, and 18 bases separated the two germline ends. The CDR3 loop spans 14 amino acids. Germline CDR1 MGHDK, CDR2 SYGVNS. CDR3 sequence (DNA): TGTGCCAGCTGGGTGGATTGGCGGCCATACGAGCAGTACTTC. It encodes CASWVDWRPYEQYF.

V is TRBV11-3 and J is TRBJ2-1; the D gene is possibly TRBD1 (5 bases). Trimming took 5 bases from V and 4 from J, leaving 6 bases between them. The CDR3 extends over 12 amino acids. Per the germline V gene, CDR1 is SGHNT and CDR2 is YENEEA. The DNA of the CDR3 is TGTGCCAGCAGCCGACAGTACAATGAGCAGTTCTTC. It translates to CASSRQYNEQFF. Looking up the rest from reference TRBV11-3 and TRBJ2-1 gives the full variable domain: EAGVVQSPRYKIIEKKQPVAFWCNPISGHNTLYWYLQNLGQGPELLIRYENEEAVDDSQLPKDRFSAERLKGVDSTLKIQPAELGDSAVYLCASSRQYNEQFFGPGTRLTVL.

The rearrangement joins TRBV7-6 to TRBJ1-2; the match to TRBD1 covers 7 bases. CDR3 length equals 14 residues. J lost 4 bases, V lost 4 bases, and 6 bases had no gene match. CDR1 SGHVS and CDR2 FNYEAQ come from the germline V gene. The CDR3 region is CASSSGQQGYGYTF. The CDR3 DNA is TGTGCCAGCAGCTCGGGACAGCAAGGCTATGGCTACACCTTC.

The gene calls are TRBV19 and TRBJ1-2; 7 nucleotides agree with TRBD1. CDR3 length equals 16 residues. With V trimmed by 1 base and J by 0 bases, 5 bases remained unmatched. CDR1 LNHDA and CDR2 SQIVND come from the germline V gene (reference sequence). The CDR3 loop is CASSIGSQGANYGYTF. The CDR3 nucleotides read TGTGCCAGTAGTATAGGTAGCCAGGGGGCTAACTATGGCTACACCTTC.

The chain carries TRBV7-9 and TRBJ2-7; D might be TRBD1 (7 bases). Trimming stripped 5 bases from V and 0 bases from J, with 14 bases between. Germline V CDR1 and CDR2: SEHNR, FQNEAQ (reference sequence). This CDR3 comprises 15 residues. CDR3 nucleotide sequence: TGTGCCAGCAGCCTCCGACAGGGAGGCTCCTACGAGCAGTACTTC. Translating gives CASSLRQGGSYEQYF.

The chain recombines TRBV7-2 with TRBJ1-2, with 10 nucleotides matching TRBD1. The CDR3 contains 15 residues. Germline CDR1 SGHTA, CDR2 FQGNSA. V lost 7 bases and J lost 1; bases outside the gene matches: 6. The CDR3 protein is CASTRGTGVNYGYTF. The CDR3 DNA reads TGTGCCAGCACCCGTGGGACAGGGGTTAACTATGGCTACACCTTC.

This clone was found once. The V and J genes are TRBV2 and TRBJ1-2, with D possibly TRBD1 on 5 matching bases. From germline, CDR1 is SNHLY and CDR2 FYNNEI. V was shortened by 7 bases and J by 4 bases, with 16 bases between the two germline ends. This CDR3 region has 14 residues. The CDR3 protein is CASNLSDSPYGYTF. For the CDR3, the DNA is TGTGCCAGCAATCTCTCTGACAGCCCCTATGGCTACACCTTC.